The rows below give T cell receptor beta chains drawn from one sample of a study of cytomegalovirus exposure and HLA in healthy donors. TCRdb's copy holds only in-frame clones and misses some; the assay was immunoSEQ multiplex PCR. The sample carries about 160,000 clones, over 60% recorded once. Input material: PBMCs. Every receptor here comes from a woman in her fifties or sixties in good health and CMV-seropositive. The CDR3 runs from the conserved cysteine through the conserved F or W. Fields, in order: CDR3 protein, CDR3 DNA, V gene, J gene, D gene, clone size. D genes are given only for firm matches. For some rows the clone size is stated as once, few or many, or as a class when expanded; others skip it.

cdr3_aa: CASSPRQGPYGYTF; cdr3_nt: TGTGCCAGCAGCCCCAGACAGGGTCCCTATGGCTACACCTTC; v_call: TRBV7-9; j_call: TRBJ1-2; d_call: TRBD1; clone_size: .
cdr3_aa: CASSQEAGGYETQYF; cdr3_nt: TGCGCCAGCAGCCAGGAAGCGGGGGGCTATGAGACCCAGTACTTC; v_call: TRBV4-1; j_call: TRBJ2-5; d_call: TRBD2; clone_size: .
cdr3_aa: CASSPYEGVVYGYTF; cdr3_nt: TGTGCCAGCAGCCCTTACGAAGGGGTTGTTTATGGCTACACCTTC; v_call: TRBV7-9; j_call: TRBJ1-2; d_call: .; clone_size: .
cdr3_aa: CASSLQQGGKAFF; cdr3_nt: TGTGCCAGCAGCTTGCAGCAGGGGGGAAAAGCTTTCTTT; v_call: TRBV5-8; j_call: TRBJ1-1; d_call: TRBD1; clone_size: .
cdr3_aa: CASSQGDSLGNTIYF; cdr3_nt: TGCGCCAGCAGCCAAGGCGACAGTCTGGGAAACACCATATATTTT; v_call: TRBV4-1; j_call: TRBJ1-3; d_call: .; clone_size: .
cdr3_aa: CASSPQRGGTGELFF; cdr3_nt: TGTGCCAGCAGCCCACAGCGGGGGGGCACCGGGGAGCTGTTTTTT; v_call: TRBV7-2; j_call: TRBJ2-2; d_call: TRBD2; clone_size: .
cdr3_aa: CASSLSPRGHEQYF; cdr3_nt: TGTGCCAGCAGCTTGTCGCCCAGGGGGCACGAGCAGTACTTC; v_call: TRBV5-6; j_call: TRBJ2-7; d_call: TRBD1; clone_size: .
cdr3_aa: CASSLGGQGIHGYTF; cdr3_nt: TGTGCCAGCAGCTTAGGGGGTCAGGGGATTCATGGCTACACCTTC; v_call: TRBV11-2; j_call: TRBJ1-2; d_call: .; clone_size: .
cdr3_aa: CASSRNRPRDQPQHF; cdr3_nt: TGTGCCAGCAGCCGTAACAGGCCACGGGATCAGCCCCAGCATTTT; v_call: TRBV7-8; j_call: TRBJ1-5; d_call: .; clone_size: .
cdr3_aa: CAISESTGNNEQFF; cdr3_nt: TGTGCCATCAGTGAGTCGACGGGGAACAATGAGCAGTTCTTC; v_call: TRBV10-3; j_call: TRBJ2-1; d_call: .; clone_size: once
cdr3_aa: CASSSTGAGETQYF; cdr3_nt: TGCGCCAGCAGCAGTACAGGGGCGGGAGAGACCCAGTACTTC; v_call: TRBV5-1; j_call: TRBJ2-5; d_call: TRBD1; clone_size: .
cdr3_aa: CASSRPTTGTGVYGYTF; cdr3_nt: TGTGCCAGCAGTAGACCCACCACCGGGACAGGGGTTTATGGCTACACCTTC; v_call: TRBV28; j_call: TRBJ1-2; d_call: TRBD1; clone_size: .
cdr3_aa: CASSPQGAEAFF; cdr3_nt: TGTGCCAGCTCACCACAGGGAGCTGAAGCTTTCTTT; v_call: TRBV18; j_call: TRBJ1-1; d_call: .; clone_size: .